The clone carrying this T cell receptor (beta chain) was counted a few times. What it binds is unknown. Germline V gene lookup returns CDR1 SGHTA and CDR2 FQGNSA. CDR3 length: 14 residues. V gave up 0 bases and J gave up 4 bases, with 9 bases separating them. These data are taken from a study of T cells in Graves' hyperthyroidism and ophthalmopathy. Points from the study as a whole: In the blood, most expanded thyroid clonotypes above 0.001 appeared as well.

Diagnosis rested on symptoms, serum thyroxine and TRAb, thyroid ultrasound, and orbital computed tomography. More than 9.5 ml fresh peripheral blood yielded the PBMCs. Researchers took RNA transcripts and amplified the TCR beta CDR3 regions from them. Researchers ran a first-round RT-PCR on the TCR CDR3 using the HTBI primer set. TCRdb re-called the multiplex PCR reads through MiXCR, storing one row per CDR3 protein. The table includes about 290,000 distinct CDR3 sequences, 13% to 15% detected once. Specimen: blood. The sequence was collected from a woman between 50 and 59 years old with Graves' hyperthyroidism that later progressed to Graves' ophthalmopathy. The chain links TRBV7-2 to TRBJ1-1; D unresolved. CDR3 coding DNA: TGTGCCAGCAGCTTAGCGGGTCTCGGCACTGAAGCTTTCTTT. Translating it yields CASSLAGLGTEAFF. Full variable domain (rest looked up from reference TRBV7-2 and TRBJ1-1): GAGVSQSPSNKVTEKGKDVELRCDPISGHTALYWYRQSLGQGLEFLIYFQGNSAPDKSGLPSDRFSAERTGGSVSTLTIQRTQQEDSAVYLCASSLAGLGTEAFFGQGTRLTVV.